The sequence of this T cell receptor (beta chain) was determined in a study of HIV-infected patients and healthy controls. Study-level background: Viral load fell to undetectable in 11 of 16 patients by the second blood draw. Overall study results and limits: Treated samples reflected only about three months of therapy, arguably too short to observe immune reconstitution.

Alpha and beta constant-region primers primed reverse transcription of about 500 ng RNA. Using multiplexing indices, alpha and beta chain libraries were generated apart by chain-specific third strand synthesis. Via MiXCR, TCRdb re-called the 5' RACE reads, giving one row per CDR3 protein. This sample has 5,000 to 6,000 distinct CDR3 sequences, with about 10% found just once. Antiretroviral therapy had run roughly three months, about 14 weeks, before follow-up blood collection. The repertoire came from unfractionated whole blood and reflected all unsorted peripheral T cells. An approximately 2.6 ml peripheral blood sample was taken for RNA. This clonotype is medium-sized (0.01 to 0.1%) by share. Its antigen is currently unknown. At one end the junction does not follow the germline gene, possibly because of a read error. CDR1 and CDR2 from the germline V gene are SGHTA and FQGNSA. This CDR3 has 12 residues.

The chain links TRBV7-2 to TRBJ2-7, with D perhaps being TRBD1 or TRBD2 (5 bases each). The source is an adult with HIV infection. Material: blood, obtained during antiretroviral therapy. In DNA, the CDR3 is TGTGCCAGCAGCTCCGAGGGGTGGACCCAGCACTTC. It is translated as CASSSEGWTQHF.